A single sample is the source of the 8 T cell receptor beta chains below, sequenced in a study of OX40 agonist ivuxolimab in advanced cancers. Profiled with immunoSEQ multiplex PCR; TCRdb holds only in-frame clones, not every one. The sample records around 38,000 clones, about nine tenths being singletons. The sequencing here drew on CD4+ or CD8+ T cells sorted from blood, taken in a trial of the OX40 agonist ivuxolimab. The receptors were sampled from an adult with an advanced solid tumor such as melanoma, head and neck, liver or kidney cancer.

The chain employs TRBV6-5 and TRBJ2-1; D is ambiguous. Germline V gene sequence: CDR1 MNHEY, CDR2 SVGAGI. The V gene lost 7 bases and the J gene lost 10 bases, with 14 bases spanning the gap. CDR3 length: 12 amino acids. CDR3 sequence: CASTKSPGEQFF. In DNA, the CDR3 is TGTGCCAGCACCAAATCGCCCGGGGAGCAGTTCTTC.

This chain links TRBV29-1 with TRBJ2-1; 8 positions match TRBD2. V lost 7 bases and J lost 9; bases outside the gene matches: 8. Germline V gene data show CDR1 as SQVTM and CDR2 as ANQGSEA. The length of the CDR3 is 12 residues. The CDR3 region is CSGRGRSGEQFF. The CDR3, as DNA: TGCAGCGGCCGCGGGAGGTCGGGTGAGCAGTTCTTC.

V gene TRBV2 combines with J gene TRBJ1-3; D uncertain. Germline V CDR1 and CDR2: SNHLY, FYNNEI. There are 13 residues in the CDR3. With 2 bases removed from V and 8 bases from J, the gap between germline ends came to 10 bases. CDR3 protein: CASSEYLTDTIYF. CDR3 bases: TGTGCCAGCAGTGAATACCTGACGGACACCATATATTTT.

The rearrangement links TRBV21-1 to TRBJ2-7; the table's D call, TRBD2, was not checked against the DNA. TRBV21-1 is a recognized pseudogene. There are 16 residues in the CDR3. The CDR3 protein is CASSKESGGPRDEQYV. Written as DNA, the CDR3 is TGTGCCAGCAGCAAAGAGAGCGGGGGCCCCAGGGACGAGCAGTACGTC.

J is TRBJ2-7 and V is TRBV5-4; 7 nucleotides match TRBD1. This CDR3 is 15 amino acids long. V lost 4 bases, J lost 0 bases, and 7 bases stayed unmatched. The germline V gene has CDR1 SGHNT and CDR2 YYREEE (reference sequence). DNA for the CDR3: TGTGCCAGCAGCGTCACAGGGGCCAGCTCCTACGAGCAGTACTTC. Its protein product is CASSVTGASSYEQYF.

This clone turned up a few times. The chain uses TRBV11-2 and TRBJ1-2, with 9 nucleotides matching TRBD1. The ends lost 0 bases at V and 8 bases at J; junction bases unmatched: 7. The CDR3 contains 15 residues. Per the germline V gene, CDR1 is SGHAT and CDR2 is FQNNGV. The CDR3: CASSLDWTGDQGYTF. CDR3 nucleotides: TGTGCCAGCAGCTTAGATTGGACAGGGGATCAAGGCTACACCTTC.

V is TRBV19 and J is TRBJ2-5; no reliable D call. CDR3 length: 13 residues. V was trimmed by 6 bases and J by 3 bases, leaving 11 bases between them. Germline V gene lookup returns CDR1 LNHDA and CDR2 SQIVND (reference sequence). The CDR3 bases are TGTGCCAGTAGGGTGTGGGGTGAAGAGACCCAGTACTTC. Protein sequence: CASRVWGEETQYF.

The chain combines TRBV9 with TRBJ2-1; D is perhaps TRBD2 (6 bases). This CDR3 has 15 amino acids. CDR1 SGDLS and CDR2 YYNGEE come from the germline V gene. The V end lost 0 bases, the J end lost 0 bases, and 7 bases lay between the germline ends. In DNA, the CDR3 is TGTGCCAGCAGCGTAGCGGGGGACTCCTACAATGAGCAGTTCTTC. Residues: CASSVAGDSYNEQFF.